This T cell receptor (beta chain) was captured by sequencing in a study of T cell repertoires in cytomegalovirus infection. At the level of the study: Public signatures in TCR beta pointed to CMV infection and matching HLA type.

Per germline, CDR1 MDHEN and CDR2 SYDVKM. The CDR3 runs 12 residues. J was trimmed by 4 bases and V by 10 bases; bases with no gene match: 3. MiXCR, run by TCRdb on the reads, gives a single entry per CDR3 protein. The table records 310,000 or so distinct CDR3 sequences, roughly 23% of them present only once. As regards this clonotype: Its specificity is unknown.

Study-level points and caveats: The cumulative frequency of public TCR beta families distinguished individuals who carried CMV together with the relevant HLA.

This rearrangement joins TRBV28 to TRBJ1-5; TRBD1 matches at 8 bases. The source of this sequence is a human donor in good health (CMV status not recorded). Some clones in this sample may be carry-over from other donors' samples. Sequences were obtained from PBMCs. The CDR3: CATRTGNQPQHF. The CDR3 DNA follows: TGTGCCACCCGGACAGGGAATCAGCCCCAGCATTTT.